The 14 T cell receptor beta chains below were found in one sample sequenced in a study of CD8+ T cells in alopecia areata. After isolation, RNA underwent reverse transcription to generate cDNA as the sequencing template. Here immunoSEQ multiplex PCR was the method, and the copy in TCRdb shows in-frame clones only, minus some. The profile shows about 150,000 clones, around half of them singletons. Sequencing used CD8+ T cells sorted from blood, obtained at week 0. These receptor sequences come from a human donor with alopecia areata.

The chain couples TRBV19 to TRBJ1-2, with D tentatively TRBD1 (6 bases). The CDR3 has 12 residues. Looked up from germline, CDR1 is LNHDA and CDR2 is SQIVND (reference sequence). Trimming took 5 bases from V and 7 from J, leaving 11 bases between them. CDR3 protein: CASSATGTGYTF. CDR3 sequence (DNA): TGTGCCAGTAGTGCCACAGGGACTGGCTACACCTTC.

DNA for the CDR3: TGCGCCAGCAGCCAGGACAGGGGGTCCGGGGAGCTGTTTTTT. It is translated as CASSQDRGSGELFF. The genes are TRBV4-3 and TRBJ2-2; 10 nucleotides line up with TRBD1. In germline, CDR1 is LGHNA, CDR2 YSLEER. With V trimmed by 3 bases and J by 6 bases, 1 base remained unmatched. The CDR3 sequence is 14 residues long.

The gene calls are TRBV4-3 and TRBJ2-5, with unresolved D. V was pared by 4 bases and J by 1 base, with 16 bases between. This CDR3 comprises 16 residues. Germline CDR1 and CDR2: LGHNA and YSLEER. DNA of the CDR3: TGCGCCAGCAGCCCTTACCTTTTGGGTTCCCAAGAGACCCAGTACTTC. Residues: CASSPYLLGSQETQYF.

V is TRBV5-8 and J is TRBJ1-2; D call uncertain. Per the germline V gene, CDR1 is SGHTS and CDR2 is YDEGEE. V gave up 4 bases and J gave up 4 bases, with 17 bases separating them. The CDR3 loop spans 15 amino acids. Here the CDR3 DNA reads TGTGCCAGCAGCACGGACCAGCCGAGCTTCTATGGCTACACCTTC. Amino acid sequence: CASSTDQPSFYGYTF.

In this sample, this clone turned up a few times. The rearrangement links TRBV29-1 to TRBJ1-1, with a tentative D call TRBD1 (5 bases). The CDR3 spans 13 residues. Germline V CDR1 and CDR2: SQVTM, ANQGSEA. The CDR3 protein is CATMGGASTEAFF. In DNA form, the CDR3 reads TGCGCAACGATGGGGGGTGCGAGCACTGAAGCTTTCTTT.

This clone has just a few counts. V usage is TRBV2 and J usage is TRBJ2-2; D might be TRBD2 (6 bases). CDR1 is SNHLY, CDR2 FYNNEI, per germline. V lost 7 bases to trimming and J lost 3 bases, with 12 bases between them. The CDR3 runs 14 residues. The CDR3 sequence: CASKGLRYTGELFF. The CDR3 DNA reads TGTGCCAGCAAGGGACTCCGATACACCGGGGAGCTGTTTTTT. The variable domain in full, completed from reference TRBV2 and TRBJ2-2, reads EPEVTQTPSHQVTQMGQEVILRCVPISNHLYFYWYRQILGQKVEFLVSFYNNEISEKSEIFDDQFSVERPDGSNFTLKIRSTKLEDSAMYFCASKGLRYTGELFFGEGSRLTVL.

The chain combines TRBV4-3 with TRBJ2-5; 8 bases align to TRBD1. CDR1 and CDR2 (germline): LGHNA, YSLEER. After removal of 0 bases from V and 6 bases from J, the junction contained 3 bases not matched to a gene. The CDR3 is made up of 14 amino acids. The DNA of the CDR3 is TGCGCCAGCAGCCAAGATCGGACAGGGAAGACCCAGTACTTC. It yields the protein CASSQDRTGKTQYF.

This clone was counted a few times. The identical CDR3 is also encoded by other nucleotide sequences in the sample. This chain joins TRBV6-5 and TRBJ2-1; D is perhaps TRBD2 (6 bases). The CDR3 extends over 13 amino acids. V lost 6 bases, J lost 4 bases, and 10 bases lay in between. Germline CDR1 MNHEY, CDR2 SVGAGI. The DNA for the CDR3 is TGTGCCAGCAGCCCCGGGACTTACAATGAGCAGTTCTTC. Its translation is CASSPGTYNEQFF.

V is TRBV5-6 and J is TRBJ2-4, with a weak D call TRBD2 (5 bases). V lost 6 bases and J lost 9, with 19 bases in between. Germline CDR1 is SGHDT and CDR2 is YYEEEE. This CDR3 is built from 14 residues. The CDR3: CASTLAAREFIQYF. The CDR3 DNA follows: TGTGCCAGCACACTCGCGGCACGGGAATTCATTCAGTACTTC.

This clone was observed a handful of times. This chain links TRBV10-3 with TRBJ2-1; D not certain. The CDR3 is 15 amino acids. The V gene lost 6 bases and the J gene lost 0 bases, with 12 bases spanning the gap. Germline V gene lookup returns CDR1 ENHRY and CDR2 SYGVKD. CDR3 nucleotide sequence: TGTGCCATCAGGCAGGACGCGAGCTCCTACAATGAGCAGTTCTTC. Translating it yields CAIRQDASSYNEQFF.

The rearrangement links TRBV29-1 to TRBJ2-1, with D tentatively TRBD2 (6 bases). V lost 3 bases to trimming and J lost 8 bases, with 8 bases between them. This CDR3 has 11 residues. Germline V gene lookup returns CDR1 SQVTM and CDR2 ANQGSEA. The CDR3 sequence: CSVDGGYEQFF. The CDR3 nucleotides read TGCAGCGTTGACGGGGGATATGAGCAGTTCTTC.

The chain has TRBV13 and TRBJ2-1; D is unclear. The germline CDR1 and CDR2 sequences are PRHDT and FYEKMQ (reference sequence). V dropped 3 bases and J dropped 9 bases, with 9 bases sitting between them. The CDR3 consists of 12 residues. CDR3 nucleotides: TGTGCCAGCAGCTTGAACCCCAGTGAGCAGTTCTTC. Encoded protein: CASSLNPSEQFF.

This clone was observed once. The rearrangement uses TRBV30 and TRBJ1-6; 8 nucleotides line up with TRBD1. Germline loops: CDR1 GTSNPN, CDR2 SVGIG (reference sequence). V dropped 5 bases and J dropped 6; count of bases not matched to a gene: 0. This CDR3 comprises 12 residues. In DNA form, the CDR3 reads TGTGCCTGGGACAGGGGTAATTCACCCCTCCACTTT. Protein: CAWDRGNSPLHF. Filled out from reference TRBV30 and TRBJ1-6, the complete variable domain reads SQTIHQWPATLVQPVGSPLSLECTVEGTSNPNLYWYRQAAGRGLQLLFYSVGIGQISSEVPQNLSASRPQDRQFILSSKKLLLSDSGFYLCAWDRGNSPLHFGNGTRLTVT.

This chain uses TRBV27 with TRBJ2-5, with D tentatively TRBD1 (6 bases). Germline V gives CDR1 MNHEY, CDR2 SMNVEV (reference sequence). Trimming took 5 bases from V and 2 from J, leaving 15 bases between them. This CDR3 spans 15 amino acids. CDR3 in amino acids: CASSLWLGAQETQYF. DNA for the CDR3: TGTGCCAGCAGTCTATGGCTGGGGGCGCAAGAGACCCAGTACTTC.